This TCR beta chain was identified in a study of T-cell reconstitution after alpha-beta-depleted transplantation in children. A note on this clonotype: The antigen remains undetermined.

Notes on the study in general: Recipient T cells and thymic progenitors that survived were the source of the high TCRbeta diversity seen at day 60 in some patients. When one year had passed after transplant, most T-cell counts and diversity came from newly produced T cells. About two months after transplant, alpha-beta T cells reportedly came from several hundred expanded graft clones.

Unique molecular identifiers featured in how the TCRbeta library was prepared. TCRdb itself ran the PCR reads through MiXCR, one entry per CDR3 protein. The sample lists tens of thousands of distinct CDR3 sequences; around 6.6% were seen once. The sample here was peripheral blood, taken 60 days after TCRalphabeta/CD19-depleted stem cell transplant. The sequence was collected from a child under two years old who had a stem cell transplant for acute myeloid leukemia, so the T cells may come from the graft donor.

The CDR3 spells CASSLRGSTQETQYF. The CDR3 DNA sequence: TGTGCCAGCAGCTTAAGGGGGAGTACCCAAGAGACCCAGTACTTC. The genes are TRBV13 and TRBJ2-5; tentative D call: TRBD1 (6 bases). Germline CDR1 reads PRHDT; CDR2 reads FYEKMQ (reference sequence). Trimming left V 2 bases short and J 1 base short, with 11 bases between. This CDR3 spans 15 amino acids.